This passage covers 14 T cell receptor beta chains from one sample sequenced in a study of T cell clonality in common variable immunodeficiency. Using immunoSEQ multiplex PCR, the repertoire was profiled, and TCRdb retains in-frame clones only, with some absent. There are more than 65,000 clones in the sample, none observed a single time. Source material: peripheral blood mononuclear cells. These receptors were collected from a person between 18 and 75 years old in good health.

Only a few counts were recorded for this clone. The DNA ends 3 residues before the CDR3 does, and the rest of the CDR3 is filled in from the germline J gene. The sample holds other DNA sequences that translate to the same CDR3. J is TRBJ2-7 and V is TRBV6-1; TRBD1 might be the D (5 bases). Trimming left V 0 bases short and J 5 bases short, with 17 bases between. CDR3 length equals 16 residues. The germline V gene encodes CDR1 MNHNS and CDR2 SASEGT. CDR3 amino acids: CASSEASGRTHNEQYF. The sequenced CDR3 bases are TGTGCCAGCAGTGAAGCGAGTGGAAGGACACATAACGAG.

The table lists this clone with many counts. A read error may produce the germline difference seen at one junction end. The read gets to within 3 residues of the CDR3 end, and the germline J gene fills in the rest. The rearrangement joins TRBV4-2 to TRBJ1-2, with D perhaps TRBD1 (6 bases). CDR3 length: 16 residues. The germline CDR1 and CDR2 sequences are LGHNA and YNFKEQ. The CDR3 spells CASSQDLRGTGYGYTF. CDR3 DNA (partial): TGCGCCAGCAGCCAAGATCTTAGGGGGACGGGCTATGGC.

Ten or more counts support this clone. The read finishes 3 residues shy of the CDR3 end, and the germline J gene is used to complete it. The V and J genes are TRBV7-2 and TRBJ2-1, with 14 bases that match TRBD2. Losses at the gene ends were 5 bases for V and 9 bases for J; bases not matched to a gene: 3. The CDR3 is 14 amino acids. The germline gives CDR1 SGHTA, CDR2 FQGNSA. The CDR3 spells CASSIGLAGGEQFF. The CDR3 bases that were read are TGTGCCAGCAGCATCGGACTAGCGGGGGGTGAG.

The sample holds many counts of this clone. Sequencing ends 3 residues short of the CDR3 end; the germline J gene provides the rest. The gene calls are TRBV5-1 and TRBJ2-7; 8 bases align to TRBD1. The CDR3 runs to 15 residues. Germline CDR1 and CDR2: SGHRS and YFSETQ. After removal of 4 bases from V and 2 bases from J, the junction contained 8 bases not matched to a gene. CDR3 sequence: CASSLGRDRTYEQYF. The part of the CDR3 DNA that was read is TGCGCCAGCAGCCTAGGCCGGGACAGGACCTACGAG.

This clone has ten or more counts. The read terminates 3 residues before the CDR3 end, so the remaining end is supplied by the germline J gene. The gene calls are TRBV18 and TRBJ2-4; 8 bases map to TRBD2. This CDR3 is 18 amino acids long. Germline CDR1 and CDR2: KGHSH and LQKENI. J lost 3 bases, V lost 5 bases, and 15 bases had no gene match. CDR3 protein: CASSSLPSGGRGKNIQYF. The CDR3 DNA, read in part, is TGTGCCAGCTCATCGCTACCAAGCGGGGGCAGAGGCAAAAACATT.

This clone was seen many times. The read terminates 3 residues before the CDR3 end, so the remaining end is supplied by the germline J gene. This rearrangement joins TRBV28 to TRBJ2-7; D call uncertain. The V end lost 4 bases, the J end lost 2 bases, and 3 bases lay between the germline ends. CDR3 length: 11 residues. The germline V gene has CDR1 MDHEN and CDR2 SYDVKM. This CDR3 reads CASSSTYEQYF. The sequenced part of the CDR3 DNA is TGTGCCAGCAGTTCTACCTACGAG.

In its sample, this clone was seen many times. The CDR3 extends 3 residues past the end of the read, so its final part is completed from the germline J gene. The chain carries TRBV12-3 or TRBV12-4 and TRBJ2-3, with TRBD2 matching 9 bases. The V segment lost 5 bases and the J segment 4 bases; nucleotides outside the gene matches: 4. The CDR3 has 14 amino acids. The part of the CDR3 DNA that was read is TGTGCCAGCAGTCCGGGACTAGCATCAGATACG. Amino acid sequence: CASSPGLASDT. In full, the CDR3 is CASSPGLASDTQYF.

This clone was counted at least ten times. CDR3 residues: CASSPQGHLRYQYF. The part of the CDR3 DNA that was read is TGTGCCAGCAGTCCCCAAGGACATCTTCGCTAT. The rearrangement links TRBV6-2 or TRBV6-3 to TRBJ2-4; D is perhaps TRBD1 (5 bases). Coverage ceases 3 residues before the CDR3 finishes, and the germline J gene fills in the end. Germline CDR1 and CDR2: MNHEY and SVGEGT. The CDR3 runs to 14 residues.

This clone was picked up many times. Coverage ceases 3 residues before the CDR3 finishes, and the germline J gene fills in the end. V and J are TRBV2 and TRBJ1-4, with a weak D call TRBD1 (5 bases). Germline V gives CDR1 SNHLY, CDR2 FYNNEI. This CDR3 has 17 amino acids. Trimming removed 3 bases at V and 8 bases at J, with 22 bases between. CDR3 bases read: TGTGCCAGCAGTGATTGGAGGGGCAGCAAGATAGACGAAAAA. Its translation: CASSDWRGSKIDEK. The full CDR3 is CASSDWRGSKIDEKLFF.

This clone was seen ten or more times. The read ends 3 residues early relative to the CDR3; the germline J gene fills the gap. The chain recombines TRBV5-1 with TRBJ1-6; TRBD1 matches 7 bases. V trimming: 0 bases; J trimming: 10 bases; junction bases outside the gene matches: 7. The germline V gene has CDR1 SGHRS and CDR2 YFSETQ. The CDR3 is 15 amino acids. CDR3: CASSLGQGGWSPLHF. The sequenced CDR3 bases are TGCGCCAGCAGCTTGGGACAGGGCGGTTGGTCACCC.

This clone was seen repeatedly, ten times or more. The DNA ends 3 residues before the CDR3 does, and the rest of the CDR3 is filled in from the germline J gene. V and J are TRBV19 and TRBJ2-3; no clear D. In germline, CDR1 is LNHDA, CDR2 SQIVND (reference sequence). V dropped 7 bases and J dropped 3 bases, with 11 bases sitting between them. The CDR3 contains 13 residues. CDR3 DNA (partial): TGTGCCAGTAACTCGGGTTGGACAGATACG. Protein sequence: CASNSGWTDT. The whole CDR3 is CASNSGWTDTQYF.

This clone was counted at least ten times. The part of the CDR3 DNA that was read is TGCAGTGCTAGACAGCCTACTAGCGGGTACCAAGAGACC. Translating it yields CSARQPTSGYQET. In full, the CDR3 is CSARQPTSGYQETQYF. V is TRBV20-1 and J is TRBJ2-5; 9 nucleotides line up with TRBD2. The missing CDR3 end, 3 residues past where the read stops, is filled in from the germline J gene. V gave up 2 bases and J gave up 0 bases; unmatched junction bases: 7. Germline values: CDR1 DFQATT, CDR2 SNEGSKA (reference sequence). The CDR3 is 16 amino acids.

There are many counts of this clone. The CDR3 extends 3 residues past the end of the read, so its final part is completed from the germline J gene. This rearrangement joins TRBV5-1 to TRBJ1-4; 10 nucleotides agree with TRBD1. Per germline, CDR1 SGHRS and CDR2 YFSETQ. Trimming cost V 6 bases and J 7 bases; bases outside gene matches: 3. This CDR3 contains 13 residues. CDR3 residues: CASTGQGGEKLFF. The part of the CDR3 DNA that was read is TGCGCCAGCACCGGACAGGGGGGTGAAAAA. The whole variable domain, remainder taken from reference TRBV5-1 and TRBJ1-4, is KAGVTQTPRYLIKTRGQQVTLSCSPISGHRSVSWYQQTPGQGLQFLFEYFSETQRNKGNFPGRFSGRQFSNSRSEMNVSTLELGDSALYLCASTGQGGEKLFFGSGTQLSVL.

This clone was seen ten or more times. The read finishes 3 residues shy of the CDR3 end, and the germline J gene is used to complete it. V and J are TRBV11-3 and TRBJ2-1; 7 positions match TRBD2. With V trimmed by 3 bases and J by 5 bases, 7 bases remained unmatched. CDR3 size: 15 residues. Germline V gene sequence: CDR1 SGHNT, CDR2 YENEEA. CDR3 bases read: TGTGCCAGCAGCTTTTTGGGCGGGAGTGACAATGAG. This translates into CASSFLGGSDNE. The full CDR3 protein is CASSFLGGSDNEQFF.